The 31 T cell receptor beta chains reported below all come from one sample, sequenced in a study of T-cell reconstitution after alpha-beta-depleted transplantation in children. Preparing the TCRbeta library involved the use of unique molecular identifiers. MiXCR, applied by TCRdb to the PCR reads, yields one record per CDR3 protein. Of a few hundred thousand distinct CDR3 sequences listed, more than 9% are singletons. This specimen consisted of peripheral blood, obtained 180 days after TCRalphabeta/CD19-depleted stem cell transplant. These receptors were obtained from a male patient between 2 and 15 years old who had a stem cell transplant for chronic granulomatous disease, so the T cells may come from the graft donor.

As for this clonotype: A much larger clone is a single base away; this may be a read error. The V gene is TRBV6-5, the J gene TRBJ2-7; D is unclear. This CDR3 comprises 13 residues. Germline CDR1 and CDR2: MNHEY and SVGAGI. The CDR3 reads CACSFRSDYEQYF. DNA for the CDR3: TGTGCCTGCAGTTTCCGGAGCGACTACGAGCAGTACTTC.

As concerns this clonotype: This clone may be a read error of a much larger clone one base away. No conserved phenylalanine or tryptophan is present at the end of the CDR3, so a read error is the likely explanation. The chain is built from TRBV12-3 or TRBV12-4 and TRBJ2-7; 13 positions match TRBD2. J was trimmed by 0 bases and V by 6 bases; bases with no gene match: 5. This CDR3 has 16 amino acids. Written as DNA, the CDR3 is TGTGCCAGCAGCGGGACTAGCGGGGAGCCCTCCTACGAGCAGTACATC. Its translation: CASSGTSGEPSYEQYI.

In its sample, this clonotype was seen many times. This chain links TRBV7-9 with TRBJ2-1; the D is unclear. Germline V gene sequence: CDR1 SEHNR, CDR2 FQNEAQ (reference sequence). V lost 1 base and J lost 12, with 10 bases in between. This CDR3 region has 12 residues. The CDR3 coding sequence is TGTGCCAGCAGCTTAGATCTGAGAGGGCAGTTCTTC. Residues: CASSLDLRGQFF.

This clonotype was seen many times. The chain combines TRBV27 with TRBJ2-1, with D possibly being TRBD2 (7 bases). Per the germline V gene, CDR1 is MNHEY and CDR2 is SMNVEV (reference sequence). The CDR3 is 15 amino acids. V was cut by 10 bases and J by 6 bases, with 22 bases left in between. The chain's CDR3 is CATQGGGGPVNEQFF. DNA for the CDR3: TGTGCCACCCAAGGAGGGGGAGGGCCCGTCAATGAGCAGTTCTTC.

In this sample, this clonotype turned up many times. The J gene is TRBJ2-4, the V gene TRBV9, with a weak D call TRBD1 (6 bases). Trimming removed 4 bases from V and 9 bases from J, with 17 bases in between. This CDR3 is built from 14 residues. Per the germline V gene, CDR1 is SGDLS and CDR2 is YYNGEE. The CDR3, as DNA: TGTGCCAGCAGCCCCCGGACAGATTCAGGCATTCAGTACTTC. It yields the protein CASSPRTDSGIQYF.

This clonotype has a count of ten or more. The chain is built from TRBV18 and TRBJ2-2, with a possible D match to TRBD2 (7 bases). Germline CDR1 is KGHSH and CDR2 is LQKENI. This CDR3 has 17 amino acids. The ends were cut back, 5 bases at V and 1 base at J, with 17 bases in the middle. The CDR3: CASSSTAGGRNTGELFF. In DNA, the CDR3 is TGTGCCAGCTCATCTACTGCCGGGGGGCGGAACACCGGGGAGCTGTTTTTT.

This clonotype was detected many times. The J gene is TRBJ2-2, the V gene TRBV20-1; 9 bases match TRBD1. V gave up 6 bases and J gave up 5 bases; unmatched junction bases: 13. This CDR3 has 16 amino acids. Germline V gene sequence: CDR1 DFQATT, CDR2 SNEGSKA (reference sequence). CDR3 sequence (DNA): TGCAGTGCGCAACCCCGGGACAGGGAGGGGACCGGGGAGCTGTTTTTT. Protein sequence: CSAQPRDREGTGELFF.

Many counts were recorded for this clonotype. This chain connects TRBV7-2 to TRBJ2-7; 8 bases line up with TRBD1. The CDR3 contains 13 residues. Germline V lookup: CDR1 SGHTA, CDR2 FQGNSA. The V and J ends lost 6 bases and 5 bases, in that order; junction bases with no gene match: 6. In DNA form, the CDR3 reads TGTGCCAGCAGGCGGACAGGGACCCACGAGCAGTACTTC. The encoded protein is CASRRTGTHEQYF.

This clonotype was found many times. The chain combines TRBV20-1 with TRBJ2-3; 7 bases line up with TRBD2. Losses at the gene ends were 2 bases for V and 4 bases for J; bases not matched to a gene: 9. The CDR3 covers 15 residues. The germline V gene encodes CDR1 DFQATT and CDR2 SNEGSKA (reference sequence). CDR3 region: CSARPRSRGADTQYF. The CDR3, as DNA: TGCAGTGCTAGACCTCGCTCCCGGGGGGCAGATACGCAGTATTTT.

This clonotype has just a few counts. J is TRBJ1-1 and V is TRBV30, with a weak D call TRBD1 (5 bases). Per the germline V gene, CDR1 is GTSNPN and CDR2 is SVGIG (reference sequence). Trimming left V 0 bases short and J 5 bases short, with 13 bases between. This CDR3 is built from 14 residues. CDR3 bases: TGTGCCTGGAGTGTAGGCAGGGTCGGAACTGAAGCTTTCTTT. As protein: CAWSVGRVGTEAFF. Based on the CDR3 plus reference TRBV30 and TRBJ1-1, the full variable domain is SQTIHQWPATLVQPVGSPLSLECTVEGTSNPNLYWYRQAAGRGLQLLFYSVGIGQISSEVPQNLSASRPQDRQFILSSKKLLLSDSGFYLCAWSVGRVGTEAFFGQGTRLTVV.

This clonotype was picked up many times. V and J are TRBV27 and TRBJ2-6; no firm D call. This CDR3 spans 13 amino acids. Trimming shortened V by 3 bases and J by 12 bases, and 12 bases separated the two germline ends. Germline values: CDR1 MNHEY, CDR2 SMNVEV (reference sequence). In DNA form, the CDR3 reads TGTGCCAGCAGTTTTTCGGTCCTCGGCGTCCTGACTTTC. Encoded protein: CASSFSVLGVLTF.

The sample holds a few counts of this clonotype. The V call is TRBV30, the J call TRBJ2-4; possibly TRBD2 for D (6 bases). Germline CDR1 is GTSNPN and CDR2 is SVGIG (reference sequence). Trimming removed 3 bases at V and 4 bases at J, with 16 bases between. The CDR3 has 15 residues. CDR3 residues: CAWSRESIEKNIQYF. In nucleotides, the CDR3 is TGTGCCTGGAGCCGGGAGTCCATCGAAAAAAACATTCAGTACTTC.

This clonotype was picked up many times. This rearrangement joins TRBV29-1 to TRBJ2-7; D perhaps matches TRBD1 (6 bases). V was trimmed by 4 bases and J by 6 bases, leaving 16 bases between them. From germline, CDR1 is SQVTM and CDR2 ANQGSEA. The CDR3 runs 13 residues. In nucleotides, the CDR3 is TGCAGCGTTGGGCCCAGGGGTCAGGCCGAGCAGTACTTC. It codes for CSVGPRGQAEQYF.

This clonotype has a count of ten or more. The chain is built from TRBV12-3 or TRBV12-4 and TRBJ1-3; perhaps TRBD1 as D (6 bases). There are 15 residues in the CDR3. Deletions cut 6 bases from V and 8 bases from J, with 20 bases between. In DNA, the CDR3 is TGTGCCAGCAGCCACCTTGTTGCAGGGGCGGACACCATATATTTT. Amino acid sequence: CASSHLVAGADTIYF.

This clonotype was counted many times. The chain employs TRBV7-2 and TRBJ2-1, with no clear D. The V and J ends lost 7 bases and 10 bases respectively, with 23 bases between them. The CDR3 totals 15 residues. Germline values: CDR1 SGHTA, CDR2 FQGNSA. In DNA form, the CDR3 reads TGTGCCAGCACCCAAGAAGGTCTAATCGTCGGCGAGCAGTTCTTC. Encoded protein: CASTQEGLIVGEQFF. The full variable domain, in which reference TRBV7-2 and TRBJ2-1 provide the parts outside the CDR3, is GAGVSQSPSNKVTEKGKDVELRCDPISGHTALYWYRQSLGQGLEFLIYFQGNSAPDKSGLPSDRFSAERTGGSVSTLTIQRTQQEDSAVYLCASTQEGLIVGEQFFGPGTRLTVL.

In its sample, this clonotype was seen many times. The rearrangement joins TRBV6-4 to TRBJ2-3; D is perhaps TRBD2 (5 bases). Germline CDR1 MRHNA, CDR2 SNTAGT. V shed 0 bases and J shed 0 bases, with 7 bases lying between them. This CDR3 spans 15 amino acids. CDR3 residues: CASSDSAASTDTQYF. The CDR3 DNA is TGTGCCAGCAGTGACTCAGCGGCTAGCACAGATACGCAGTATTTT.

As for this clonotype: This may be a read error: a much more frequent sequence differs by one nucleotide. The chain is built from TRBV20-1 and TRBJ1-5, with D hard to call. This CDR3 is built from 14 residues. From germline, CDR1 is DFQATT and CDR2 SNEGSKA (reference sequence). CDR3 in DNA: TGCGGTGGCACACCAGACGCTTCCAATCAGCCCCAGCATTTT. This sequence encodes CGGTPDASNQPQHF.

This clonotype showed up just once. This may stem from a read error, because a much larger clone lies one nucleotide away. The CDR3 is CSARKPGLAGLRGSEQFF. The CDR3 DNA sequence: TGCAGTGCTAGAAAGCCGGGACTAGCGGGCCTTCGGGGCAGTGAGCAGTTCTTC. V and J are TRBV20-1 and TRBJ2-1; 12 nucleotides agree with TRBD2. Germline V gene lookup returns CDR1 DFQATT and CDR2 SNEGSKA (reference sequence). The CDR3 loop spans 18 amino acids. With V trimmed by 2 bases and J by 9 bases, 17 bases remained unmatched.

About this clonotype: At one boundary the junction diverges from the germline segment, which might be a read error. The rearrangement links TRBV12-3 or TRBV12-4 to TRBJ1-5; D might be TRBD1 (6 bases). The CDR3 is made up of 19 amino acids. CDR3 protein: CASCFLKGGRGYSNQPQHF. The CDR3 nucleotides are TGTGCCAGCTGTTTCCTCAAGGGGGGCCGGGGATATAGCAATCAGCCCCAGCATTTT.

This clonotype has at least ten counts. J is TRBJ2-3 and V is TRBV29-1, with 7 bases that match TRBD2. Germline trimming cut 6 bases from V and 1 base from J; bases unmatched to any gene: 10. This CDR3 region has 15 residues. The germline gives CDR1 SQVTM, CDR2 ANQGSEA. The CDR3 loop reads CSVATSVTGTDTQYF. In nucleotides, the CDR3 is TGCAGCGTCGCCACTAGCGTGACGGGCACAGATACGCAGTATTTT.

This clonotype was counted ten times or more. The gene calls are TRBV29-1 and TRBJ2-7, with D maybe TRBD1 (5 bases). Germline values: CDR1 SQVTM, CDR2 ANQGSEA. Trimming pared 4 bases from V and 2 bases from J, leaving 9 bases between. This CDR3 spans 12 amino acids. In nucleotides, the CDR3 is TGCAGCGTTGCAGGGCAGACCTACGAGCAGTACTTC. Encoded protein: CSVAGQTYEQYF.

With regard to this clonotype: A much larger clone differs from this one at a single base, so this may be a read error. As the CDR3 is not closed by the conserved phenylalanine or tryptophan, this likely results from a read error. The chain recombines TRBV18 with TRBJ2-7; 8 bases fit TRBD2. J lost 7 bases, V lost 0 bases, and 11 bases had no gene match. The CDR3 extends over 16 amino acids. Looked up from germline, CDR1 is KGHSH and CDR2 is LQKENI. Written as DNA, the CDR3 is TGTGCCAGCTCACCACCGTCAATAGCGGGAAGTAAAGAGCAGTACTTG. Its translation is CASSPPSIAGSKEQYL.

Comments on this clonotype: Just one base apart from a much larger clone, this may be a read error. CDR3 nucleotides: TGTGCCGCCAGCAGAGTGGTTGGGACAGGGTATCACGAGCAGTACTTC. This encodes CAASRVVGTGYHEQYF. The V call is TRBV15, the J call TRBJ2-7; TRBD1 aligns across 9 bases. Germline-derived CDR1 and CDR2 are LNHNV and YYDKDF (reference sequence). CDR3 length: 16 amino acids.

In its sample, this clonotype was seen many times. The chain employs TRBV15 and TRBJ1-2, with unresolved D. The germline V gene has CDR1 LNHNV and CDR2 YYDKDF (reference sequence). Trimming left V 11 bases short and J 8 bases short, with 15 bases between. CDR3 length: 11 amino acids. This CDR3 reads CAASGGGGYTF. The CDR3 DNA reads as TGTGCCGCCTCAGGCGGAGGAGGCTACACCTTC.

The chain combines TRBV19 with TRBJ2-7, with 8 bases that match TRBD1. The CDR3 length is 16 residues. The germline V gene encodes CDR1 LNHDA and CDR2 SQIVND (reference sequence). J gave up 0 bases and V 2 bases, and 6 bases lay outside the gene matches. The CDR3 protein is CASSISTGVDSYEQYF. The CDR3 nucleotides are TGTGCCAGTAGTATATCGACAGGGGTCGACTCCTACGAGCAGTACTTC.

A word on this clonotype: A much larger clone differs by one base, so this may be a read error. The CDR3 nucleotides read TGCGCCAGCAGCTCCCAAGGGGGGGCTAGGGCCAACGTCCTGACTTTC. It codes for CASSSQGGARANVLTF. This sequence joins TRBV5-1 and TRBJ2-6; TRBD2 is a possible D gene (7 bases). The CDR3 spans 16 residues. V dropped 3 bases and J dropped 5 bases, with 15 bases sitting between them. Per germline, CDR1 SGHRS and CDR2 YFSETQ.

This clonotype occurred many times. The genes are TRBV5-1 and TRBJ2-5; D is perhaps TRBD1 (6 bases). The CDR3 has 14 amino acids. Germline V gene data show CDR1 as SGHRS and CDR2 as YFSETQ. V gave up 0 bases and J gave up 3 bases, with 9 bases separating them. This CDR3 reads CASSLGSGEETQYF. The DNA for the CDR3 is TGCGCCAGCAGCTTGGGATCAGGGGAAGAGACCCAGTACTTC. Filled out from reference TRBV5-1 and TRBJ2-5, the complete variable domain reads KAGVTQTPRYLIKTRGQQVTLSCSPISGHRSVSWYQQTPGQGLQFLFEYFSETQRNKGNFPGRFSGRQFSNSRSEMNVSTLELGDSALYLCASSLGSGEETQYFGPGTRLLVL.

Ten or more counts support this clonotype. J is TRBJ2-5 and V is TRBV20-1; 11 bases are a match to TRBD2. The germline gives CDR1 DFQATT, CDR2 SNEGSKA (reference sequence). V lost 0 bases and J lost 9; bases outside the gene matches: 21. CDR3 length: 19 amino acids. CDR3 DNA: TGCAGTGCTAGAGAGATGGGTTCTAGCGGGAGGACCCGCCAAGGGGCCCAGTACTTC. Translation: CSAREMGSSGRTRQGAQYF.

This clonotype has ten or more counts. The CDR3 nucleotides are TGTGCCACCAGCAGAGATCAGAACACCATATATTTT. Translating gives CATSRDQNTIYF. This chain joins TRBV15 and TRBJ1-3, with D hard to call. V was shortened by 0 bases and J by 7 bases, with 4 bases between the two germline ends. The CDR3 has 12 residues. The germline CDR1 and CDR2 sequences are LNHNV and YYDKDF (reference sequence).

This clonotype was detected only a few times. V is TRBV20-1 and J is TRBJ2-3; tentative D call: TRBD2 (6 bases). The germline V gene encodes CDR1 DFQATT and CDR2 SNEGSKA (reference sequence). V dropped 5 bases and J dropped 6 bases, with 21 bases sitting between them. This CDR3 has 15 residues. The CDR3 bases are TGCAGTGCTCCAAGCCCGAGACTAGTATCTGATACGCAGTATTTT. This sequence encodes CSAPSPRLVSDTQYF.

A note on this clonotype: This could be a read error, since a much larger clone is one nucleotide away. The chain combines TRBV6-5 with TRBJ2-3; 8 bases agree with TRBD2. The CDR3 has 15 residues. CDR1 is MNHEY, CDR2 SVGAGI, per germline. Unmatched junction bases numbered 5, after V lost 4 bases and J lost 2 bases. This chain's CDR3 is CASSCSGTHTDTQYF. Here the CDR3 DNA reads TGTGCCAGCAGTTGTAGCGGGACCCACACAGATACGCAGTATTTT.